This T cell receptor beta chain was found in a study of cytomegalovirus exposure and HLA in healthy donors. Whole-study findings and limits: With DRB1 most and HLA-C fewest, TCR association rates differed between HLA loci in a later analysis. Most of the CMV-associated TCR beta chains (in a later analysis) appeared to be HLA-restricted. The classifier, whose performance was assessed in both the original and validation cohorts, reportedly diagnosed cytomegalovirus status with high specificity and sensitivity. Versus the 666-donor mean, an Asian-associated ancestry cluster reportedly showed fewer N-insertions in a later analysis.

On this clone: Its specificity is unknown.

The primer mix had 60 Vbeta and 13 Jbeta primers. Generated by immunoSEQ multiplex PCR, the TCRdb table keeps only in-frame clones and is missing some. Of about 130,000 clones in the sample, about 78% were seen once. This CDR3 is built from 12 residues. Germline V lookup: CDR1 SGHAT, CDR2 FQNNGV. Trimming shortened V by 2 bases and J by 7 bases, and 6 bases separated the two germline ends. The chain combines TRBV11-2 with TRBJ2-1; D is unclear. The clonotype originates from a man aged 50 to 59 in good health and CMV-seropositive. The sequenced sample was PBMCs. The chain's CDR3 is CASSLRENEQFF. CDR3 coding DNA: TGTGCCAGCAGCTTAAGAGAAAATGAGCAGTTCTTC.